Below are 30 T cell receptor beta chains sequenced from a single sample in a study of Graves' ophthalmopathy and Graves' hyperthyroidism. RNA transcripts were the template, and TCR beta CDR3 regions were amplified from them. Second-round multiplex PCR followed a first-round RT-PCR using HTBI primers. MiXCR was run by TCRdb on the multiplex PCR reads, yielding one entry per CDR3 protein. Of 900,000 to 1,200,000 distinct CDR3 sequences listed, less than 45% were seen once; the top ten hold 11%. Sequenced input: peripheral blood or thyroid tissue (not recorded which). These TCRs come from an adult man with Graves' hyperthyroidism.

The table lists this clonotype with many counts. A much larger clone differs by one base, so this may be a read error. The chain uses TRBV3-1 and TRBJ1-5; D is unclear. Germline CDR1 is LGHDT and CDR2 is YNNKEL (reference sequence). V lost 0 bases and J lost 7, with 4 bases in between. The CDR3 totals 12 residues. The CDR3 sequence: CASSQDGQPQHF. The CDR3 DNA follows: TGTGCCAGCAGCCAAGATGGGCAGCCCCAGCATTTT.

This clonotype was seen just once. The CDR3 loop reads CASSLDITVNQPQHF. CDR3 nucleotides: TGCGCCAGCAGCCTAGATATCACAGTTAATCAGCCCCAGCATTTT. The V and J genes are TRBV5-1 and TRBJ1-5, with unresolved D. Germline V lookup: CDR1 SGHRS, CDR2 YFSETQ. The CDR3 is made up of 15 amino acids. The germline V and J ends were trimmed by 4 bases and 4 bases, with 15 bases remaining between them.

The genes are TRBV28 and TRBJ2-6, with D possibly TRBD1 on 6 matching bases. V lost 6 bases to trimming and J lost 4 bases, with 10 bases between them. This CDR3 is 14 amino acids long. Germline V CDR1 and CDR2: MDHEN, SYDVKM. CDR3 loop: CASRYRAGANVLTF. CDR3 nucleotide sequence: TGTGCCAGCAGGTACAGGGCGGGGGCCAACGTCCTGACTTTC.

The chain is built from TRBV15 and TRBJ1-1; D is perhaps TRBD1 (5 bases). The ends were cut back, 4 bases at V and 1 base at J, with 10 bases in the middle. This CDR3 has 14 amino acids. Germline lookup yields CDR1 LNHNV and CDR2 YYDKDF (reference sequence). DNA of the CDR3: TGTGCCACCAGCATCCGGACAACGAACACTGAAGCTTTCTTT. Its protein product is CATSIRTTNTEAFF.

Note on this clonotype: Germline is not matched at one junction end, which may reflect a read error. V and J are TRBV7-2 and TRBJ1-5; perhaps TRBD1 as D (5 bases). Germline V gene lookup returns CDR1 SGHTA and CDR2 FQGNSA. The CDR3 runs 14 residues. CDR3 sequence: CAGRLTDSNQPQHF. The CDR3 DNA reads TGTGCCGGCAGACTGACAGATAGCAATCAGCCCCAGCATTTT.

The chain carries TRBV7-9 and TRBJ2-7; 7 nucleotides agree with TRBD1. Trimming at V came to 6 bases and at J to 3 bases, leaving 11 bases not matched to a gene. CDR3 length: 15 amino acids. The germline V gene has CDR1 SEHNR and CDR2 FQNEAQ (reference sequence). CDR3 sequence (DNA): TGTGCCAGCAGAGTGAGACAGGGTTCGGTCTACGAGCAGTACTTC. Translated: CASRVRQGSVYEQYF.

This clonotype occurred many times. This CDR3 is CASSTGANTGELFF. The CDR3 region has the DNA TGCGCCAGCAGTACGGGGGCGAACACCGGGGAGCTGTTTTTT. The chain combines TRBV5-1 with TRBJ2-2; D perhaps matches TRBD2 (6 bases). The CDR3 runs to 14 residues. V was shortened by 5 bases and J by 0 bases, with 8 bases between the two germline ends. CDR1 is SGHRS, CDR2 YFSETQ, per germline.

The chain carries TRBV10-3 and TRBJ1-1; maybe TRBD1 (6 bases). The V end lost 0 bases, the J end lost 0 bases, and 11 bases lay between the germline ends. The CDR3 contains 16 residues. CDR1 is ENHRY and CDR2 is SYGVKD in the germline V gene. DNA of the CDR3: TGTGCCATCAGTGAGTCAGGACAGACCATGAACACTGAAGCTTTCTTT. Protein sequence: CAISESGQTMNTEAFF.

In regard to this clonotype: At one end the junction does not follow the germline gene, possibly because of a read error. The chain combines TRBV5-5 with TRBJ2-5; TRBD1 agrees at 9 bases. Germline V gene lookup returns CDR1 SGHKS and CDR2 YYEKEE (reference sequence). This CDR3 contains 15 residues. CDR3 in amino acids: CASSQGTGYQETQYF. The CDR3 nucleotides are TGCGCCAGCAGCCAAGGGACAGGGTATCAAGAGACCCAGTACTTC. Using reference TRBV5-5 and TRBJ2-5 for the parts outside the CDR3, the full variable domain is DAGVTQSPTHLIKTRGQQVTLRCSPISGHKSVSWYQQVLGQGPQFIFQYYEKEERGRGNFPDRFSARQFPNYSSELNVNALLLGDSALYLCASSQGTGYQETQYFGPGTRLLVL.

The V call is TRBV25-1, the J call TRBJ1-6; no clear D gene. Germline CDR1 is MGHDK and CDR2 is SYGVNS. V was pared by 8 bases and J by 9 bases, with 20 bases between. This CDR3 comprises 15 residues. The DNA of the CDR3 is TGTGCCAGCCAAGAGGTCGAGCTGAGATTTTCACCCCTCCACTTT. Its protein is CASQEVELRFSPLHF.

V is TRBV20-1 and J is TRBJ1-2, with D perhaps matching TRBD1 (5 bases). Trimming pared 5 bases from V and 6 bases from J, leaving 13 bases between. The germline gives CDR1 DFQATT, CDR2 SNEGSKA (reference sequence). There are 12 residues in the CDR3. CDR3 residues: CSAADTDDGYTF. The CDR3 bases are TGCAGTGCTGCGGACACCGACGATGGCTACACCTTC.

This clonotype was recorded at least ten times. DNA of the CDR3: TGTGCCAGCAGCGCAACGACGGGCTCTGGAAACACCATATATTTT. As protein: CASSATTGSGNTIYF. This chain connects TRBV9 to TRBJ1-3, with D unresolved. CDR3 length equals 15 residues. Germline V gene data show CDR1 as SGDLS and CDR2 as YYNGEE. The germline V and J ends were trimmed by 3 bases and 0 bases, with 10 bases remaining between them.

The chain recombines TRBV25-1 with TRBJ1-6; D is undetermined. Germline CDR1 MGHDK, CDR2 SYGVNS. This CDR3 region has 14 residues. Trimming pared 8 bases from V and 6 bases from J, leaving 14 bases between. Written as DNA, the CDR3 is TGTGCCAGCGTTGCGTCAGAGAGTAATTCACCCCTCCACTTT. As protein: CASVASESNSPLHF.

Points on this clonotype: Given a much more abundant clone one base away, this may be a read error. V gene TRBV9 combines with J gene TRBJ2-2, with D unresolved. The CDR3 runs to 15 residues. V lost 3 bases to trimming and J lost 4 bases, with 13 bases between them. Germline CDR1 is SGDLS and CDR2 is YYNGEE. Here the CDR3 reads CASSGGEVGTGELFF. CDR3 nucleotides: TGTGCCAGCAGCGGCGGAGAAGTGGGCACCGGGGAGCTGTTTTTT.

This clonotype was counted many times. The CDR3 protein is CSVADRTNSYEQYF. The CDR3, as DNA: TGCAGCGTTGCTGACAGAACCAACTCCTACGAGCAGTACTTC. This chain joins TRBV29-1 and TRBJ2-7, with D maybe TRBD1 (5 bases). The CDR3 has 14 amino acids. Germline V gene sequence: CDR1 SQVTM, CDR2 ANQGSEA. V was cut by 4 bases and J by 0 bases, with 13 bases left in between.

The genes are TRBV4-2 and TRBJ1-1; D possibly corresponds to TRBD1 (5 bases). The germline V gene has CDR1 LGHNA and CDR2 YNFKEQ. This CDR3 is built from 15 residues. The V end lost 5 bases, the J end lost 7 bases, and 20 bases lay between the germline ends. The CDR3: CASSFPGLAGVEAFF. The CDR3 nucleotides read TGTGCCAGCAGCTTCCCGGGACTAGCGGGAGTTGAAGCTTTCTTT.

The chain is built from TRBV29-1 and TRBJ2-2; 9 bases are shared with TRBD1. Germline assignment: CDR1 SQVTM and CDR2 ANQGSEA. Germline trimming cut 5 bases from V and 6 bases from J; bases unmatched to any gene: 4. The CDR3 runs to 13 residues. CDR3 DNA sequence: TGCAGCGTTCGGGACAGGGAATCCGGGGAGCTGTTTTTT. This translates into CSVRDRESGELFF.

This clonotype has at least ten counts. V usage is TRBV7-3 and J usage is TRBJ2-5, with TRBD2 matching 7 bases. Germline V lookup: CDR1 SGHTA, CDR2 FQGTGA. The CDR3 has 13 residues. The trim removed 5 bases at V and 5 bases at J, leaving 5 bases unmatched. The CDR3 DNA sequence: TGTGCCAGCAGCCGCGGGAGACGCGAGACCCAGTACTTC. Its protein product is CASSRGRRETQYF.

There are many counts of this clonotype. V gene TRBV7-8 combines with J gene TRBJ1-3; D not certain. The CDR3 runs 13 residues. With 1 base removed from V and 6 bases from J, the gap between germline ends came to 7 bases. CDR1 is SGHVS, CDR2 FQNEAQ, per germline. CDR3 amino acids: CASSLDNQNTIYF. The DNA of the CDR3 is TGTGCCAGCAGCTTAGACAACCAAAACACCATATATTTT.

This clonotype was counted many times. This sequence joins TRBV2 and TRBJ1-2; D unresolved. The germline V gene has CDR1 SNHLY and CDR2 FYNNEI. The germline V and J ends were trimmed by 5 bases and 11 bases, with 15 bases remaining between them. The CDR3 extends over 12 amino acids. The CDR3 coding sequence is TGTGCCAGCAGTTCCCTCCACCAGGTTTACACCTTC. Protein product: CASSSLHQVYTF. The entire variable domain, with the rest obtained from reference TRBV2 and TRBJ1-2, is as follows: EPEVTQTPSHQVTQMGQEVILRCVPISNHLYFYWYRQILGQKVEFLVSFYNNEISEKSEIFDDQFSVERPDGSNFTLKIRSTKLEDSAMYFCASSSLHQVYTFGSGTRLTVV.

There are many counts of this clonotype. The genes are TRBV7-9 and TRBJ1-6, with no clear D. This CDR3 contains 14 residues. Trimming removed 3 bases from V and 10 bases from J, with 13 bases in between. Germline V gene data show CDR1 as SEHNR and CDR2 as FQNEAQ (reference sequence). The CDR3 sequence is CASSFVMGRSPLHF. The CDR3 nucleotides read TGTGCCAGCAGCTTTGTGATGGGAAGGTCACCCCTCCACTTT.

The chain links TRBV20-1 to TRBJ2-2; 8 nucleotides line up with TRBD1. CDR1 is DFQATT, CDR2 SNEGSKA, per germline (reference sequence). J gave up 0 bases and V 1 base, and 10 bases lay outside the gene matches. CDR3 length equals 18 residues. The CDR3 sequence: CSARAGGLDLANTGELFF. CDR3 nucleotide sequence: TGCAGTGCTAGAGCAGGGGGCTTGGACCTCGCGAACACCGGGGAGCTGTTTTTT.

This clonotype has ten or more counts. This rearrangement joins TRBV7-2 to TRBJ2-5; TRBD2 matches 8 bases. The CDR3 length is 15 residues. Germline CDR1 is SGHTA and CDR2 is FQGNSA. With V trimmed by 4 bases and J by 5 bases, 9 bases remained unmatched. CDR3: CASSSPRGGGETQYF. Written as DNA, the CDR3 is TGTGCCAGCAGCTCCCCTCGGGGGGGCGGGGAGACCCAGTACTTC. The variable domain in full, completed from reference TRBV7-2 and TRBJ2-5, reads GAGVSQSPSNKVTEKGKDVELRCDPISGHTALYWYRQSLGQGLEFLIYFQGNSAPDKSGLPSDRFSAERTGGSVSTLTIQRTQQEDSAVYLCASSSPRGGGETQYFGPGTRLLVL.

In this sample, this clonotype turned up many times. The chain employs TRBV29-1 and TRBJ1-3, with TRBD1 as a possible D gene (5 bases). Germline CDR1 and CDR2: SQVTM and ANQGSEA. V lost 0 bases, J lost 3 bases, and 18 bases lay in between. This CDR3 has 17 residues. This CDR3 is CSVEDLMHGGNGNTIYF. The CDR3 DNA reads TGCAGCGTTGAAGATCTGATGCACGGGGGTAATGGAAACACCATATATTTT. The full variable domain, rest sourced from reference TRBV29-1 and TRBJ1-3, is SAVISQKPSRDICQRGTSLTIQCQVDSQVTMMFWYRQQPGQSLTLIATANQGSEATYESGFVIDKFPISRPNLTFSTLTVSNMSPEDSSIYLCSVEDLMHGGNGNTIYFGEGSWLTVV.

This clonotype has more than one count but fewer than ten. This chain uses TRBV10-3 with TRBJ1-2, with D maybe TRBD1 (5 bases). Trimming pared 5 bases from V and 8 bases from J, leaving 12 bases between. This CDR3 is 12 amino acids long. Germline V gene sequence: CDR1 ENHRY, CDR2 SYGVKD. CDR3 bases: TGTGCCATCAGTCTGTCAGAGGGGGGCTACACCTTC. Residues: CAISLSEGGYTF.

Regarding this clonotype: In this CDR3 the conserved last residue, phenylalanine or tryptophan, is missing, so a read error is likely. It is unclear where the CDR3 begins or ends on the DNA, so no DNA is shown, and the CDR3 is as TCRdb lists it. The chain carries TRBV20-1 and TRBJ2-7; TRBD1 is taken as the D call from the table, unchecked against the DNA. CDR1 and CDR2 from the germline V gene are DFQATT and SNEGSKA (reference sequence). A total of 8 residues make up the CDR3, ends included. Here the CDR3 reads CSARNRDR.

The chain carries TRBV7-9 and TRBJ2-7, with 11 bases aligning to TRBD2. The germline V gene has CDR1 SEHNR and CDR2 FQNEAQ (reference sequence). The CDR3 covers 15 residues. The ends lost 5 bases at V and 12 bases at J; junction bases unmatched: 15. The CDR3 here is CASSLAGTSGFVVYF. The CDR3 coding sequence is TGTGCCAGCAGCCTCGCCGGGACTAGCGGTTTCGTTGTGTACTTC.

This chain connects TRBV20-1 to TRBJ1-4, with D unresolved. Germline-derived CDR1 and CDR2 are DFQATT and SNEGSKA (reference sequence). Trimming pared 6 bases from V and 5 bases from J, leaving 10 bases between. The CDR3 length is 12 residues. The CDR3: CSAHLDNEKLFF. In DNA, the CDR3 is TGCAGTGCCCACCTCGACAATGAAAAACTGTTTTTT.

This clonotype was recorded only once. The chain couples TRBV5-1 to TRBJ2-1; TRBD1 aligns across 8 bases. V dropped 4 bases and J dropped 4; count of bases not matched to a gene: 7. Germline V gives CDR1 SGHRS, CDR2 YFSETQ. The CDR3 consists of 15 residues. The CDR3 region has the DNA TGCGCCAGCAGCCCCGGGACAGGTCAATACAATGAGCAGTTCTTC. Translation gives CASSPGTGQYNEQFF.

The CDR3 DNA is TGCGCCAGCAGCCAAGAACCAGGAGGACTGGCAGCTTCGAACACTGAAGCTTTCTTT. As protein: CASSQEPGGLAASNTEAFF. V and J are TRBV4-1 and TRBJ1-1; no firm D call. Germline CDR1 MGHRA, CDR2 YSYEKL. This CDR3 comprises 19 residues. V was clipped by 0 bases and J by 1 base, with 21 bases between them.